This TCR beta chain was observed in a study of OX40 agonist ivuxolimab in advanced cancers. The study in broad terms: Ivuxolimab was a fully human IgG2 agonistic monoclonal antibody targeting the costimulatory receptor OX40 (CD134). Patients were allowed to have had prior anti-PD-1, anti-PD-L1 or anti-CTLA-4 therapy, and approximately 40% of the dose-escalation patients had previously received checkpoint inhibitors. Of the approximately 50 patients in dose escalation, some 20 had hepatocellular carcinoma, around 15 had melanoma, 9 had renal cell carcinoma and 9 had head and neck cancer. The paper covers the monotherapy dose-escalation part of the phase I ivuxolimab trial, which included N ≈ 50 patients. Intravenous ivuxolimab was administered to patients every 2 weeks at six dose levels: 0.01, 0.1, 0.3, 1.5, 3 and 10 mg/kg. In the dose-escalation cohort, 82.7% of patients were male, and the mean age was approximately 60 years with a range of roughly 23 to 90. The purpose of peripheral TCRbeta sequencing was to test whether ivuxolimab changed TCR sequence diversity and led to clonal T-cell expansion. Partial responses were achieved by three dose-escalation patients, of whom one had hepatocellular carcinoma and two had cutaneous melanoma. Study-wide conclusions, independent of this receptor: At doses of 0.1 to 3.0 mg/kg, clonal expansion of both CD4+ and CD8+ T cells in blood was seen between baseline and week 6. Which antigens the clonally expanded peripheral T cells were specific for was not determined. After ivuxolimab, CD8+ T cells had more expanded clones than CD4+ T cells on average. Low levels of normalized T-cell clonal expansion were also seen in some patients who did not respond. In the 0.1-3.0 mg/kg groups, partial responders had among the lowest normalized peripheral clonal expansion, particularly in CD8+ T cells.

As for this clone: Its binding antigen is unknown. The sample holds no much larger clone one base away, and base qualities are not on file.

As encoded in the germline V gene, CDR1 is SGHDT while CDR2 is YYEEEE. Trimming removed 3 bases from V and 4 bases from J; the gene matches leave 1 base unexplained. There are 13 amino acids in the CDR3, from cysteine to phenylalanine inclusive. This entry keeps only the CDR3 DNA: 39 bases, framed from base 1. For sequencing of the TCRbeta CDR3 region, genomic DNA was extracted from the sorted cells. TCRbeta CDR3 regions were sequenced using the immunoSEQ Assay. The clones in this table, taken by TCRdb from immuneACCESS, are in-frame only. Not every clone is retained; where verified, under half of the shortfall comes from an unresolved V gene, and the cause of the rest is unknown. This sample has tens of thousands of clones in its table, and roughly 85% of those were observed once. Clones ranked in the top ten supply about 11% of the sample. The trial excluded patients who had a history of autoimmune disease or were on systemic immunosuppression. Peripheral blood for TCR sequencing was collected from all dose cohorts at baseline, on cycle 4 day 1, and on cycle 7 day 1. The samples were drawn from a first-in-human, open-label, multicenter phase I dose-escalation trial of ivuxolimab. Adults with locally advanced or metastatic melanoma, renal cell, hepatocellular, or head and neck squamous cell carcinoma were enrolled in the trial. Before TCR sequencing, CD4+ T cells and CD8+ T cells were sorted from peripheral blood as separate populations.

The rearranged segments are TRBV5-6 and TRBJ1-1; TRBD1 lines up with 9 middle nucleotides. Here the sequenced sample was CD4+ or CD8+ T cells sorted from blood, taken in a trial of the OX40 agonist ivuxolimab. The origin of this receptor is an adult with an advanced solid tumor such as melanoma, head and neck, liver or kidney cancer. In nucleotides, the sequence is TGTGCCAGCAGCTCGGACAGGGGCACTGAAGCTTTCTTT. Its protein product is CASSSDRGTEAFF.